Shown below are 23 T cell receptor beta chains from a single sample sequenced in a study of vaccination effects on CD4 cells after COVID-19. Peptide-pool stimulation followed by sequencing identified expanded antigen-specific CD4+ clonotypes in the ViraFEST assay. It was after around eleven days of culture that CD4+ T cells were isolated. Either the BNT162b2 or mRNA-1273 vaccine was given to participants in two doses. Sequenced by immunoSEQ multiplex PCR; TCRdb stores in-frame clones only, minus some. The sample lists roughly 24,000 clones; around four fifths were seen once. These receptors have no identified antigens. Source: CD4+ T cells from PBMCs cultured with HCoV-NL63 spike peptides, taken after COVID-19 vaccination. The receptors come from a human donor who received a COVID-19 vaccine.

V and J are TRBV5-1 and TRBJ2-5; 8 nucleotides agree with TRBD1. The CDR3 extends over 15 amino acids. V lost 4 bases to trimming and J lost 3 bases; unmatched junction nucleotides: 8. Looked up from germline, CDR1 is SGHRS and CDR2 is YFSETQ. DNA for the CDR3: TGCGCCAGCAGCACTCCTTCAGGGGGCGAAGAGACCCAGTACTTC. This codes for CASSTPSGGEETQYF.

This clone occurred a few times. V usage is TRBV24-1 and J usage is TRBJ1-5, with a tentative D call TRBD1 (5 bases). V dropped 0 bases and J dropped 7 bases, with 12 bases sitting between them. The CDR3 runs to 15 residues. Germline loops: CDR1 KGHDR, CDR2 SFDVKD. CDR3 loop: CATSDLNRPEQPQHF. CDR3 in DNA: TGTGCCACCAGTGATTTGAACAGGCCTGAACAGCCCCAGCATTTT.

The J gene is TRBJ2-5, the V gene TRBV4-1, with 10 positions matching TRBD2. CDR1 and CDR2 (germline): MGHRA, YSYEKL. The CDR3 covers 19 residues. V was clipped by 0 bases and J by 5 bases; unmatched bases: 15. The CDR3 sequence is CASSQDWGDTAGGLETQYF. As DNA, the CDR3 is TGCGCCAGCAGCCAAGATTGGGGCGATACAGCGGGGGGGCTGGAGACCCAGTACTTC.

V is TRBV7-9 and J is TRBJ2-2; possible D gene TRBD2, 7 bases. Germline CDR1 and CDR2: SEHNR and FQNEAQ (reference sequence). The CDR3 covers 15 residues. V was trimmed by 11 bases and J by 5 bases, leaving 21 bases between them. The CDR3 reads CAFRPGGSRTGELFF. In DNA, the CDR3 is TGTGCCTTCCGTCCGGGGGGCAGTCGGACCGGGGAGCTGTTTTTT.

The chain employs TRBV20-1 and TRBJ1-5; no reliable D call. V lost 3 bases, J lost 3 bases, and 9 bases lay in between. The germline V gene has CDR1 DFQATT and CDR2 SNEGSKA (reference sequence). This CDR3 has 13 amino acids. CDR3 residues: CSASRQFNQPQHF. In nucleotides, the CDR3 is TGCAGTGCTAGTCGTCAGTTCAATCAGCCCCAGCATTTT.

The DNA of the CDR3 is TGTGCCAGCACTCCGCAGGGTGATGGCTACACCTTC. Its protein is CASTPQGDGYTF. The rearrangement uses TRBV28 and TRBJ1-2, with TRBD1 as a possible D gene (5 bases). Per the germline V gene, CDR1 is MDHEN and CDR2 is SYDVKM. This CDR3 region has 12 residues. V was pared by 7 bases and J by 6 bases, with 12 bases between.

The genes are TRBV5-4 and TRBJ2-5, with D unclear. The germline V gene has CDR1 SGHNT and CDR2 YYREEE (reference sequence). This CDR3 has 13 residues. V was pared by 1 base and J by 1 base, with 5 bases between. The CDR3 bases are TGTGCCAGCAGCTTGCCAGGCCAAGAGACCCAGTACTTC. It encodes CASSLPGQETQYF.

CDR3 DNA sequence: TGCAGTGCTAGTACACAGGGAGACCAGCCCCAGCATTTT. Amino acid sequence: CSASTQGDQPQHF. The genes are TRBV20-1 and TRBJ1-5; D may be TRBD1 (6 bases). The CDR3 loop spans 13 amino acids. Germline CDR1 and CDR2: DFQATT and SNEGSKA (reference sequence). Trimming removed 3 bases from V and 7 bases from J, with 13 bases in between.

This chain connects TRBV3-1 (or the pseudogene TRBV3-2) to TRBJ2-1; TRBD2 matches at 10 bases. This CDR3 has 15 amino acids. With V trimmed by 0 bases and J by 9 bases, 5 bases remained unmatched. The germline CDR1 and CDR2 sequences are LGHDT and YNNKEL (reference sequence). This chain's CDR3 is CASSQDSSGGFEQFF. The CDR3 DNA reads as TGTGCCAGCAGCCAAGATTCTAGCGGGGGTTTTGAGCAGTTCTTC.

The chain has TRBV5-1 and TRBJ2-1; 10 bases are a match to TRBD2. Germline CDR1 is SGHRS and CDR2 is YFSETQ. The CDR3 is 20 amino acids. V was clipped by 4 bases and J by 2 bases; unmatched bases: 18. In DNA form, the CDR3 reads TGCGCCAGCAGCCCCCGGGGGGCGGCTAGCGGGAGAATAGCCTACAATGAGCAGTTCTTC. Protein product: CASSPRGAASGRIAYNEQFF.

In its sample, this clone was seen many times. The CDR3 sequence is CASTSLAGGPGNEQFF. CDR3 nucleotide sequence: TGCGCCAGCACGAGTTTAGCGGGAGGGCCGGGTAATGAGCAGTTCTTC. The rearrangement links TRBV10-2 to TRBJ2-1; the match to TRBD2 covers 11 bases. This CDR3 has 16 amino acids. Germline-derived CDR1 and CDR2 are WSHSY and SAAADI. The J segment lost 7 bases and the V segment lost 7 bases, leaving 12 bases of the junction unmatched.

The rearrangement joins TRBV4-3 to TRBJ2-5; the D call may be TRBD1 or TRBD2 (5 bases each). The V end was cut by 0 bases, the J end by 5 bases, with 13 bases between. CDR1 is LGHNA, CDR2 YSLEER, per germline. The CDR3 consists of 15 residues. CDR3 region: CASSQEGTVKETQYF. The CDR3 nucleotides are TGCGCCAGCAGCCAAGAGGGGACGGTGAAGGAGACCCAGTACTTC.

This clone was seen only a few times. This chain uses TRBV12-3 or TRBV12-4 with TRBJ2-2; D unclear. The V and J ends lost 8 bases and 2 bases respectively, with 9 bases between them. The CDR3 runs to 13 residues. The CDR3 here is CASDTDNTGELFF. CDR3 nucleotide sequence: TGTGCCAGCGATACAGATAACACCGGGGAGCTGTTTTTT.

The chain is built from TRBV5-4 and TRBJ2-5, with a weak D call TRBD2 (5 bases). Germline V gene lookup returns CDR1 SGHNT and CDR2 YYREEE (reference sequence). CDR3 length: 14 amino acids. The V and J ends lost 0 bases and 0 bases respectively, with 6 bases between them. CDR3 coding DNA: TGTGCCAGCAGCTTGGTCGGGGACCAAGAGACCCAGTACTTC. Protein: CASSLVGDQETQYF.

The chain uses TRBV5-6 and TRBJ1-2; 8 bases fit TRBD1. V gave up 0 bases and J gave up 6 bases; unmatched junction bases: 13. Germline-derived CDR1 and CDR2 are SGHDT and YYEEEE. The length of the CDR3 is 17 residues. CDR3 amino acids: CASSLARLGTGGNGYTF. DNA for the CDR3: TGTGCCAGCAGCTTGGCTCGGCTGGGCACAGGGGGAAATGGCTACACCTTC.

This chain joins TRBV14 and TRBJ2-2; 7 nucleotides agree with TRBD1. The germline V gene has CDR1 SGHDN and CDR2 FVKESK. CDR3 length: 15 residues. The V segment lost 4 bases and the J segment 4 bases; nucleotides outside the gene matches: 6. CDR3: CASSPRGMVTGELFF. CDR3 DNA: TGTGCCAGCAGCCCCAGGGGGATGGTCACCGGGGAGCTGTTTTTT.

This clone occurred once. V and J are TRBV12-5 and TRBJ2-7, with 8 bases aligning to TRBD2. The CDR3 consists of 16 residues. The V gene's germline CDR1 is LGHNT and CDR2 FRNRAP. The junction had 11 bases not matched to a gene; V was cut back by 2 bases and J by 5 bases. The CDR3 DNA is TGTGCTAGTGGTTTGATATTGGGGACTAGTAGCCACGAGCAGTACTTC. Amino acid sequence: CASGLILGTSSHEQYF.

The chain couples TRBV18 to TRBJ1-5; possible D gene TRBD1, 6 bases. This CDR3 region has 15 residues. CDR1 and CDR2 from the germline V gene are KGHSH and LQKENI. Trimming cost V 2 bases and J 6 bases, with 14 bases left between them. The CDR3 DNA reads TGTGCCAGCTCACCAATTGGTGGGGGGCTTCAGCCCCAGCATTTT. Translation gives CASSPIGGGLQPQHF.

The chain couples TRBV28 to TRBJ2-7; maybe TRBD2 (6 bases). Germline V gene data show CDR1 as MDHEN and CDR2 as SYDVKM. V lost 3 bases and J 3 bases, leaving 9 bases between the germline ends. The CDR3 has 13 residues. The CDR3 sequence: CASSFPAGYEQYF. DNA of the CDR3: TGTGCCAGCAGTTTTCCAGCGGGCTACGAGCAGTACTTC.

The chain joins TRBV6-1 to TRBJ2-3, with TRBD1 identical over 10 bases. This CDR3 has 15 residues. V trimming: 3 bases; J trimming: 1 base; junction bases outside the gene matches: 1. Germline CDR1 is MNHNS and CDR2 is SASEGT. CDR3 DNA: TGTGCCAGCAGTGAGGACAGGGGGGGCACAGATACGCAGTATTTT. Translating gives CASSEDRGGTDTQYF.

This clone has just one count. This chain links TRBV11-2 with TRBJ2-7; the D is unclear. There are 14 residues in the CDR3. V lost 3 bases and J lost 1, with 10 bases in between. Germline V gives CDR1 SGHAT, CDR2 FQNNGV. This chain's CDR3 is CASSFSDRSYEQYF. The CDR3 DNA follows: TGTGCCAGCAGCTTCAGTGACCGTTCCTACGAGCAGTACTTC.

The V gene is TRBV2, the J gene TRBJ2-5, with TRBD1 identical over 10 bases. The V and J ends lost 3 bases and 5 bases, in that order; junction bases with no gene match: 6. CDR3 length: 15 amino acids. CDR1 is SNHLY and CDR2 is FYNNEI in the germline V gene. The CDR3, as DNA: TGTGCCAGCAGTGACGGACAGGGGGGACGGGAGACCCAGTACTTC. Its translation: CASSDGQGGRETQYF.

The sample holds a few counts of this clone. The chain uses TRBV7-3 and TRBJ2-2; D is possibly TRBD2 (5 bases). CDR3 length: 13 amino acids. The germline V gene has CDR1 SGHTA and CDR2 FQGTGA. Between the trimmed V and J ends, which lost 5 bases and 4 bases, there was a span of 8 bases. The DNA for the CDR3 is TGTGCCAGCAGCGGAGGTACCACCGGGGAGCTGTTTTTT. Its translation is CASSGGTTGELFF.